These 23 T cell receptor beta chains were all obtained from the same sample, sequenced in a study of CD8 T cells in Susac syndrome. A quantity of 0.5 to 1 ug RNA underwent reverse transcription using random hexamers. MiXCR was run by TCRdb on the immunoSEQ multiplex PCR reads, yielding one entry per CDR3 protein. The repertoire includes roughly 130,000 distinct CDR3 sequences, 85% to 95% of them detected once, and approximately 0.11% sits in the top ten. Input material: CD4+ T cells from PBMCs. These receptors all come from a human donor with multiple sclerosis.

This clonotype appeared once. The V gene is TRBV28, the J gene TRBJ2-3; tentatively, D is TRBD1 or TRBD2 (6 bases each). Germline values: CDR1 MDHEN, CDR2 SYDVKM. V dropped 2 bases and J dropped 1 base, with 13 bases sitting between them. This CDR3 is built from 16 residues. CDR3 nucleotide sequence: TGTGCCAGCAGTTTACTCGGGGGCGGCGGCACAGATACGCAGTATTTT. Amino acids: CASSLLGGGGTDTQYF.

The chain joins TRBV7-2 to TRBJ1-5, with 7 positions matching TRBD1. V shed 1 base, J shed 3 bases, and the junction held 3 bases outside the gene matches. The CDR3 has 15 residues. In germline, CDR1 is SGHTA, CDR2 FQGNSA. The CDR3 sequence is CASSLGTGFNQPQHF. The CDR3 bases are TGTGCCAGCAGCTTAGGGACAGGTTTCAATCAGCCCCAGCATTTT. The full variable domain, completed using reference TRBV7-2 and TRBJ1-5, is GAGVSQSPSNKVTEKGKDVELRCDPISGHTALYWYRQSLGQGLEFLIYFQGNSAPDKSGLPSDRFSAERTGGSVSTLTIQRTQQEDSAVYLCASSLGTGFNQPQHFGDGTRLSIL.

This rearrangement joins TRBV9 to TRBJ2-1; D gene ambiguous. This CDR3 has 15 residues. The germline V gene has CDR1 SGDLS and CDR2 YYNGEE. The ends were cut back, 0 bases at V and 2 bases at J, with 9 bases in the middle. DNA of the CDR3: TGTGCCAGCAGCGTAGAGGCAGTTACCTACAATGAGCAGTTCTTC. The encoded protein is CASSVEAVTYNEQFF. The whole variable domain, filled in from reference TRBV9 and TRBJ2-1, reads DSGVTQTPKHLITATGQRVTLRCSPRSGDLSVYWYQQSLDQGLQFLIQYYNGEERAKGNILERFSAQQFPDLHSELNLSSLELGDSALYFCASSVEAVTYNEQFFGPGTRLTVL.

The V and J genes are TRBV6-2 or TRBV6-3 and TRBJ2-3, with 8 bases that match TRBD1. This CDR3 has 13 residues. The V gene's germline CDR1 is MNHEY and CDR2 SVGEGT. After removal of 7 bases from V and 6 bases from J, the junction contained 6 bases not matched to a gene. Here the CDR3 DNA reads TGTGCCAGCACTAGACAGGGGATGGATACGCAGTATTTT. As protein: CASTRQGMDTQYF.

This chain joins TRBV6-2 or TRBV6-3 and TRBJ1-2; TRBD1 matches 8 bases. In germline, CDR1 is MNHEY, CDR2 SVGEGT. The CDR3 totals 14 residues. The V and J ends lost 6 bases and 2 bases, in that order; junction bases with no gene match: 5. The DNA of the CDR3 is TGTGCCAGCAGGCGACAGGGGAAGAACTATGGCTACACCTTC. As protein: CASRRQGKNYGYTF.

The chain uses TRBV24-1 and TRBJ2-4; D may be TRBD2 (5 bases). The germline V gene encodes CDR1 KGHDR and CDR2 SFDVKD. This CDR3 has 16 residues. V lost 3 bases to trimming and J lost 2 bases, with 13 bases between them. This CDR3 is CATSDPRSGSKNIQYF. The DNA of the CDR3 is TGTGCCACCAGTGATCCGAGATCGGGGTCCAAAAACATTCAGTACTTC.

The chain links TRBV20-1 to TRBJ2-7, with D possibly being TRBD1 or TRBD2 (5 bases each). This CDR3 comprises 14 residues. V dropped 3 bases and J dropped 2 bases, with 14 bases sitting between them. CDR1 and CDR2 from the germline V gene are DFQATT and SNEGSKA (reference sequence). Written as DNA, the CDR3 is TGCAGTGCTAGTCGGGGTCAGGGCCCCTACGAGCAGTACTTC. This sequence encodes CSASRGQGPYEQYF.

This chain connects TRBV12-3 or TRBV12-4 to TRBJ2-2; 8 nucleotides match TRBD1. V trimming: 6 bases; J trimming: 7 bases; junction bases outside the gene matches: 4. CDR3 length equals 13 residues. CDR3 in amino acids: CASRTGVGGELFF. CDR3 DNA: TGTGCCAGCAGGACAGGGGTCGGCGGGGAGCTGTTTTTT.

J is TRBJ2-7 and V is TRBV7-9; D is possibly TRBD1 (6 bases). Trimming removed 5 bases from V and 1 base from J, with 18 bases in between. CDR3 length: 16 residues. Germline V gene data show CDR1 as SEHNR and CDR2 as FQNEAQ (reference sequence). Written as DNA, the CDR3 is TGTGCCAGCAGCCCCCCGTCAGGGGTGAGGTCCTACGAGCAGTACTTC. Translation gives CASSPPSGVRSYEQYF.

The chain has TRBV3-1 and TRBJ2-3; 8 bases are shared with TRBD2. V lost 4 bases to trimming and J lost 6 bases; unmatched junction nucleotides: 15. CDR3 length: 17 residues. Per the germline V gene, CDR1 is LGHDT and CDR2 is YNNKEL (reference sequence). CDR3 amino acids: CASSRYRGTRRFDTQYF. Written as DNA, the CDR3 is TGTGCCAGCAGCCGGTACCGGGGGACTAGACGATTCGATACGCAGTATTTT.

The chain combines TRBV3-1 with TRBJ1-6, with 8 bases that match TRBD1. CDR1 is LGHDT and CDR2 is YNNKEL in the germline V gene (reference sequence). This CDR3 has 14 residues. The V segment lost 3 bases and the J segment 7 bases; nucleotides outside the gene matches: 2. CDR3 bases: TGTGCCAGCAGCCATAACAGGGGGAATTCACCCCTCCACTTT. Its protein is CASSHNRGNSPLHF.

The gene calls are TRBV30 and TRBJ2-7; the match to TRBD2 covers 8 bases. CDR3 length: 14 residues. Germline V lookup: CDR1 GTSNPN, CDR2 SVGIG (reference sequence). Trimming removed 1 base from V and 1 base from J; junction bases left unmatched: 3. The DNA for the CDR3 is TGTGCCTGGAGTGCGGGGGGGAAGTCCTACGAGCAGTACTTC. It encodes CAWSAGGKSYEQYF.

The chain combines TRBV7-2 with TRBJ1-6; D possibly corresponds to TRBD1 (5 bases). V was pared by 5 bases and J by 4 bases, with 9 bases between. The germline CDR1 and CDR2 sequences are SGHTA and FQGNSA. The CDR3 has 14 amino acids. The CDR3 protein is CASSPGSYNSPLHF. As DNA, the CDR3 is TGTGCCAGCAGCCCAGGGTCGTATAATTCACCCCTCCACTTT.

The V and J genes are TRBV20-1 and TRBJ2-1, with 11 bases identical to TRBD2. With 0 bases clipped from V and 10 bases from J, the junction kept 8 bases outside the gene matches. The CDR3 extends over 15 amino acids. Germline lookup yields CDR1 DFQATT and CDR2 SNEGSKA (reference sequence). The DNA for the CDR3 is TGCAGTGCTAGAGATGGTACTAGCGGGAGCTTGGAGCAGTTCTTC. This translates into CSARDGTSGSLEQFF.

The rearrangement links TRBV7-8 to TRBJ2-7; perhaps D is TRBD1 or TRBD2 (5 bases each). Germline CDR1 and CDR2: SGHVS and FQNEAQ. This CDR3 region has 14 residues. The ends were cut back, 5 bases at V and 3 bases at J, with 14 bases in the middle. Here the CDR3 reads CASSPPPGRYEQYF. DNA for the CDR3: TGTGCCAGCAGCCCCCCCCCGGGGCGCTACGAGCAGTACTTC.

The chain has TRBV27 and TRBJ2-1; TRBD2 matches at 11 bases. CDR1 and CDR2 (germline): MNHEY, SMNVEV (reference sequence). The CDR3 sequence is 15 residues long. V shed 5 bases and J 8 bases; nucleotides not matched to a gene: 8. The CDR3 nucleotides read TGTGCCAGCAGTGAACTAGCGGGAGTTGTCCATGAGCAGTTCTTC. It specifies CASSELAGVVHEQFF.

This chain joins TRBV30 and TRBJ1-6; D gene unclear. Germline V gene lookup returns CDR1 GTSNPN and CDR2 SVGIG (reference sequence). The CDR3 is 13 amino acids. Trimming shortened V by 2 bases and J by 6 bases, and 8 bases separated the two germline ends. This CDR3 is CAWSPAGNSPLHF. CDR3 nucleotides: TGTGCCTGGAGTCCCGCCGGTAATTCACCCCTCCACTTT.

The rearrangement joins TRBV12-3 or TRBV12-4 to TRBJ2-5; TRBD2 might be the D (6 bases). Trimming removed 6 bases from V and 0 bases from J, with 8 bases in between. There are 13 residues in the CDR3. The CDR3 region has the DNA TGTGCCAGCAGGGCGGGGTACCAAGAGACCCAGTACTTC. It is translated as CASRAGYQETQYF.

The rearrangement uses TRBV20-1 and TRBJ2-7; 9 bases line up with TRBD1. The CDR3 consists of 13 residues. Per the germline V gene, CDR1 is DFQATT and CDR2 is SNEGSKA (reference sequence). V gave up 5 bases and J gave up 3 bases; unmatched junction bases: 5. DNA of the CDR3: TGCAGTGCTGCCCGGGGACAGGGCTACGAGCAGTACTTC. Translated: CSAARGQGYEQYF.

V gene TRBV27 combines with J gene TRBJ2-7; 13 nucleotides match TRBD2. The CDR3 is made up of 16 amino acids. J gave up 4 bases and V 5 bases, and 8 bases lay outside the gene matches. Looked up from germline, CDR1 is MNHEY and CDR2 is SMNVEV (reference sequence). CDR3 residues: CASSERLAGGSYEQYF. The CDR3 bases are TGTGCCAGCAGTGAACGACTAGCGGGAGGTAGTTACGAGCAGTACTTC.

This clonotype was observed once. The CDR3, as DNA: TGCGCCAGCAGCCAAGATACCGGGGGTCCCACAGATACGCAGTATTTT. Its translation: CASSQDTGGPTDTQYF. The chain uses TRBV4-1 and TRBJ2-3; possible D gene TRBD2, 6 bases. V lost 0 bases and J lost 2, with 12 bases in between. Germline CDR1 reads MGHRA; CDR2 reads YSYEKL. CDR3 length: 16 residues.

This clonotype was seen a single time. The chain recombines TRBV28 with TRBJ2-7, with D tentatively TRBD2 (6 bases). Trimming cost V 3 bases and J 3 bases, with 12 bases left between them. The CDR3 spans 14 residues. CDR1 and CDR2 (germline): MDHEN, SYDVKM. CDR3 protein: CASSFGGPVYEQYF. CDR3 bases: TGTGCCAGCAGTTTCGGAGGGCCGGTCTACGAGCAGTACTTC.

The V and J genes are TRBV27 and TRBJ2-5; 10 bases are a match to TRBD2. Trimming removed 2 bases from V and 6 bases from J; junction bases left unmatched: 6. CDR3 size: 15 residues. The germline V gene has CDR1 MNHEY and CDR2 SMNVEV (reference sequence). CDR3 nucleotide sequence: TGTGCCAGCAGTTTAAGGCTAGCGGGGGCACAGACCCAGTACTTC. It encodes CASSLRLAGAQTQYF.